Listed below are T cell receptor beta chains from one sample, sequenced in a study of OX40 agonist ivuxolimab in advanced cancers. Assay used: immunoSEQ multiplex PCR; TCRdb lists only in-frame clones, some missing. The data contain nearly 45,000 clones, roughly 78% of them singletons. Material: CD4+ or CD8+ T cells sorted from blood, obtained in a trial of the OX40 agonist ivuxolimab. These receptors were taken from an adult with an advanced solid tumor such as melanoma, head and neck, liver or kidney cancer. Both conserved end residues are part of each CDR3. Fields, in order: J gene, V gene, CDR3 protein.

TRBJ2-1 TRBV4-1 CASSQPPERERSYNEQFF
TRBJ1-4 TRBV5-1 CASSSTGGSNEKLFF
TRBJ2-7 TRBV7-9 CASSSIKGTGGYEQYF
TRBJ2-7 TRBV18 CASSLFPGGGTYEQYF
TRBJ1-6 TRBV6-5 CASSRDTYYNSPLHF
TRBJ1-6 TRBV7-2 CASRLPDGNNSPLHF
TRBJ2-7 TRBV5-1 CASSINPDRGAYEQYF
TRBJ2-7 TRBV6-6 CASSYQAGLTYEQYF
TRBJ2-5 TRBV7-2 CASNAGNPGWETQYF
TRBJ2-7 TRBV30 CAWSTGTDASYEQYF
TRBJ2-3 TRBV27 CASSFDGAGGPRDTQYF
TRBJ1-6 TRBV2 CASSEALLGWGSPLHF
TRBJ2-3 TRBV5-1 CASSFQGGEADTQYF
TRBJ1-2 TRBV6-5 CASSWGQGALGYGYTF
TRBJ2-1 TRBV7-2 CASSLSGLGGGSYNEQFF
TRBJ2-1 TRBV5-1 CASSLYSGTNSYNEQFF
TRBJ1-1 TRBV28 CASSLTREAFF
TRBJ1-1 TRBV5-1 CASSLRLSQGPLNTEAFF
TRBJ1-4 TRBV18 CASSTRQGNEKLFF
TRBJ2-7 TRBV6-6 CASSPRTGSDEQYF
TRBJ2-7 TRBV11-2 CASSLAASGGHYEQYF
TRBJ1-2 TRBV5-4 CASSLPGDYGYTF
TRBJ2-7 TRBV27 CASSSGGNEQYF
TRBJ2-3 TRBV7-2 CASSLYREREDTQYF
TRBJ1-1 TRBV15 CATSRETLEAFF
TRBJ2-7 TRBV5-1 CASSWAGHSYEQYF
TRBJ1-3 TRBV30 CAWAGGARNTIYF
TRBJ1-6 TRBV13 CASSFRASYNSPLHF
TRBJ1-5 TRBV28 CASSSEGGINQPQHF